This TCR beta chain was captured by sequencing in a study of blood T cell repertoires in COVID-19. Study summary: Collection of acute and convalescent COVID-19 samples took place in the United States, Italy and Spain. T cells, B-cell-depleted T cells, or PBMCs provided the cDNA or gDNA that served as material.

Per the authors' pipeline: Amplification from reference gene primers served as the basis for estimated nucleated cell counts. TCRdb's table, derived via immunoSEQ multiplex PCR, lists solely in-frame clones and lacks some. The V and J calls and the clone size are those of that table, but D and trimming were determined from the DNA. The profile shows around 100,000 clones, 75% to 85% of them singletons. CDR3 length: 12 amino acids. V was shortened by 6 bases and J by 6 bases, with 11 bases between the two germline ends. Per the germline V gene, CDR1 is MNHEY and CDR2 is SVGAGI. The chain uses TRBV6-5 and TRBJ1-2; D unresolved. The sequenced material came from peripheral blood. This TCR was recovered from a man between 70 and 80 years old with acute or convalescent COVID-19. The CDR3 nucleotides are TGTGCCAGCAGGGGCCGTAGGCATGGCTACACCTTC. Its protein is CASRGRRHGYTF.